The 30 T cell receptor beta chains in this list originate from one sample, sequenced in a study of blood T cell repertoires in COVID-19. TCRdb's copy holds only in-frame clones and misses some; the assay was immunoSEQ multiplex PCR. The data hold 150,000 to 200,000 clones, with around 82% observed a single time. Sequenced: peripheral blood. The receptor set was obtained from a woman aged 40 to 50 with COVID-19, enrolled during active disease.

The rearrangement joins TRBV21-1 to TRBJ1-2; the DNA was not compared with TRBD1, the D call given in the table. TRBV21-1 is marked as a pseudogene. The CDR3 length is 23 residues. The CDR3 sequence: CASSKAPTGGTLQGKRTNYGYTF. DNA of the CDR3: TGTGCCAGCAGCAAAGCGCCTACTGGGGGGACTCTACAGGGGAAGCGGACAAACTATGGCTACACCTTC.

This chain's CDR3 is CAWTRGPGELFF. The CDR3 DNA is TGTGCCTGGACTAGGGGGCCAGGGGAGCTGTTTTTT. The chain is built from TRBV30 and TRBJ2-2; 7 bases match TRBD1. J was trimmed by 8 bases and V by 4 bases; bases with no gene match: 4. This CDR3 spans 12 amino acids. The germline CDR1 and CDR2 sequences are GTSNPN and SVGIG (reference sequence).

DNA of the CDR3: TGTGCCAGCAGCTTAGATTGGGGCCTCGGCGGGGCCTCCGATACGCAGTATTTT. Protein sequence: CASSLDWGLGGASDTQYF. This sequence joins TRBV11-2 and TRBJ2-3; possible D gene TRBD2, 6 bases. This CDR3 has 18 amino acids. The ends were cut back, 0 bases at V and 6 bases at J, with 22 bases in the middle. Germline V lookup: CDR1 SGHAT, CDR2 FQNNGV.

The rearrangement links TRBV6-1 to TRBJ1-3; D remains ambiguous. V lost 3 bases to trimming and J lost 4 bases, with 10 bases between them. The CDR3 extends over 14 amino acids. Germline V gene sequence: CDR1 MNHNS, CDR2 SASEGT. The CDR3 protein is CASSDTDYGNTIYF. DNA for the CDR3: TGTGCCAGCAGTGATACAGATTACGGAAACACCATATATTTT.

This rearrangement joins TRBV3-1 (or the pseudogene TRBV3-2) to TRBJ1-3; 8 bases fit TRBD1. There are 14 residues in the CDR3. Per germline, CDR1 LGHDT and CDR2 YNNKEL (reference sequence). Trimming cost V 3 bases and J 9 bases; bases outside gene matches: 7. Here the CDR3 reads CASSQGQVAGTIYF. The CDR3 nucleotides are TGTGCCAGCAGCCAGGGACAGGTCGCCGGCACCATATATTTT.

The J gene is TRBJ2-2, the V gene TRBV18, with D uncertain. V was pared by 3 bases and J by 0 bases, with 5 bases between. Germline V gives CDR1 KGHSH, CDR2 LQKENI. This CDR3 spans 14 amino acids. This chain's CDR3 is CASSPLPNTGELFF. The CDR3 DNA follows: TGTGCCAGCTCACCCCTCCCGAACACCGGGGAGCTGTTTTTT. Filled out from reference TRBV18 and TRBJ2-2, the complete variable domain reads NAGVMQNPRHLVRRRGQEARLRCSPMKGHSHVYWYRQLPEEGLKFMVYLQKENIIDESGMPKERFSAEFPKEGPSILRIQQVVRGDSAAYFCASSPLPNTGELFFGEGSRLTVL.

This chain links TRBV27 with TRBJ2-3; weak D call: TRBD2 (6 bases). The CDR3 has 17 residues. Per germline, CDR1 MNHEY and CDR2 SMNVEV (reference sequence). The germline V and J ends were trimmed by 9 bases and 0 bases, with 22 bases remaining between them. Here the CDR3 reads CASQRAGTRGSTDTQYF. As DNA, the CDR3 is TGTGCCAGTCAACGGGCCGGGACCCGGGGGAGCACAGATACGCAGTATTTT.

The chain carries TRBV30 and TRBJ1-4; D is possibly TRBD1 (5 bases). The CDR3 contains 14 residues. V lost 5 bases and J 3 bases, leaving 13 bases between the germline ends. CDR1 is GTSNPN, CDR2 SVGIG, per germline (reference sequence). The CDR3 protein is CAWSLGGANEKLFF. The CDR3 DNA is TGTGCCTGGTCCCTCGGAGGGGCTAATGAAAAACTGTTTTTT. Full variable domain (missing parts from reference TRBV30 and TRBJ1-4): SQTIHQWPATLVQPVGSPLSLECTVEGTSNPNLYWYRQAAGRGLQLLFYSVGIGQISSEVPQNLSASRPQDRQFILSSKKLLLSDSGFYLCAWSLGGANEKLFFGSGTQLSVL.

J is TRBJ2-4 and V is TRBV4-1; 11 bases match TRBD1. V was clipped by 4 bases and J by 6 bases; unmatched bases: 8. Germline V gene data show CDR1 as MGHRA and CDR2 as YSYEKL. This CDR3 spans 16 amino acids. For the CDR3, the DNA is TGCGCCAGCAGCCCCCAAGGGACAGGGGGAGGAAACATTCAGTACTTC. It encodes CASSPQGTGGGNIQYF.

This clone was seen a single time. The chain has TRBV2 and TRBJ2-5; a possible D gene is TRBD1 (5 bases). The V end lost 6 bases, the J end lost 5 bases, and 10 bases lay between the germline ends. CDR3 length: 12 residues. The V gene's germline CDR1 is SNHLY and CDR2 FYNNEI. The CDR3: CASRNHRETQYF. The CDR3 DNA reads as TGTGCCAGCAGGAACCACAGGGAGACCCAGTACTTC.

The rearrangement joins TRBV30 to TRBJ2-5; 12 bases match TRBD2. Germline CDR1 GTSNPN, CDR2 SVGIG (reference sequence). V lost 0 bases and J lost 7; bases outside the gene matches: 6. The CDR3 spans 15 residues. As DNA, the CDR3 is TGTGCCTGGAGTGTGACTAGCGGGAGTAGTGTGACCCAGTACTTC. Translated: CAWSVTSGSSVTQYF.

The chain links TRBV5-1 to TRBJ2-7, with 9 bases fitting TRBD1. Trimming at V came to 7 bases and at J to 6 bases, leaving 8 bases not matched to a gene. The CDR3 contains 13 residues. Per germline, CDR1 SGHRS and CDR2 YFSETQ. The DNA of the CDR3 is TGCGCCAGCTTTCGGGACAGGGAAAGCGAGCAGTACTTC. The encoded protein is CASFRDRESEQYF.

The chain links TRBV15 to TRBJ1-1; the D is unclear. The CDR3 sequence is 13 residues long. Trimming pared 3 bases from V and 1 base from J, leaving 6 bases between. In germline, CDR1 is LNHNV, CDR2 YYDKDF (reference sequence). Here the CDR3 reads CATSREGNTEAFF. CDR3 nucleotides: TGTGCCACCAGCAGGGAGGGGAACACTGAAGCTTTCTTT.

The chain links TRBV30 to TRBJ2-2, with 13 positions matching TRBD2. The CDR3 is made up of 17 amino acids. CDR1 GTSNPN and CDR2 SVGIG come from the germline V gene (reference sequence). Trimming cost V 0 bases and J 1 base; bases outside gene matches: 2. Here the CDR3 reads CAWSVGLAGWNTGELFF. The CDR3 coding sequence is TGTGCCTGGAGTGTGGGACTAGCGGGATGGAACACCGGGGAGCTGTTTTTT.

This clone was seen only once. The chain has TRBV12-5 and TRBJ2-3; TRBD2 matches 9 bases. The CDR3 has 13 amino acids. V lost 6 bases, J lost 3 bases, and 1 base stayed unmatched. Looked up from germline, CDR1 is LGHNT and CDR2 is FRNRAP. In nucleotides, the CDR3 is TGTGCTAGTGGGACTAGCGGAACAGATACGCAGTATTTT. Translating gives CASGTSGTDTQYF.

The table lists this clone with a count of one. The chain links TRBV3-1 (or the pseudogene TRBV3-2) to TRBJ1-3, with D unresolved. Germline CDR1 is LGHDT and CDR2 is YNNKEL (reference sequence). V was cut by 8 bases and J by 0 bases, with 5 bases left in between. The CDR3 extends over 12 amino acids. The CDR3 nucleotides are TGTGCCAGCGCGCTCTCTGGAAACACCATATATTTT. Protein sequence: CASALSGNTIYF.

The chain is built from TRBV10-1 and TRBJ2-1; TRBD1 agrees at 8 bases. Germline loops: CDR1 WNHNN, CDR2 SYGVQD (reference sequence). V was clipped by 6 bases and J by 8 bases; unmatched bases: 15. This CDR3 is built from 16 residues. CDR3 nucleotides: TGCGCCAGCAGGCGGTTCCGGGACAGGCATTTTCATGAGCAGTTCTTC. Translating gives CASRRFRDRHFHEQFF.

This clone was recorded a few times. This chain joins TRBV6-5 and TRBJ2-7, with D perhaps matching TRBD2 (6 bases). The germline V gene has CDR1 MNHEY and CDR2 SVGAGI. V was cut by 7 bases and J by 3 bases, with 10 bases left in between. The CDR3 totals 12 residues. CDR3 sequence: CASKGRDYEQYV. The CDR3 nucleotides read TGTGCCAGCAAAGGGCGGGACTACGAGCAGTACGTC.

The chain links TRBV6-5 to TRBJ2-5; a weak D match, TRBD2 (5 bases). CDR1 is MNHEY, CDR2 SVGAGI, per germline. V shed 10 bases and J shed 4 bases, with 7 bases lying between them. This CDR3 has 10 residues. In DNA, the CDR3 is TGTGCCACCCGGGGAGAGACCCAGTACTTC. It is translated as CATRGETQYF.

V gene TRBV5-1 combines with J gene TRBJ2-1; 7 bases are a match to TRBD2. Looked up from germline, CDR1 is SGHRS and CDR2 is YFSETQ. V was pared by 0 bases and J by 8 bases, with 11 bases of the junction left unmatched. The CDR3 consists of 16 residues. CDR3 residues: CASSLDGGGPYDEQFF. Here the CDR3 DNA reads TGCGCCAGCAGCTTGGATGGGGGAGGGCCGTATGATGAGCAGTTCTTC.

In this sample, this clone turned up a few times. The V call is TRBV5-1, the J call TRBJ2-5, with D perhaps matching TRBD1 (6 bases). Per germline, CDR1 SGHRS and CDR2 YFSETQ. The CDR3 is 15 residues long. The germline V and J ends were trimmed by 5 bases and 2 bases, with 16 bases remaining between them. The CDR3 region is CASSQNSGTQETQYF. The CDR3 DNA follows: TGCGCCAGCAGTCAAAACTCCGGGACACAAGAGACCCAGTACTTC.

The chain links TRBV10-3 to TRBJ1-5; tentative D call: TRBD1 (5 bases). This CDR3 spans 13 amino acids. Per the germline V gene, CDR1 is ENHRY and CDR2 is SYGVKD. Trimming stripped 6 bases from V and 3 bases from J, with 9 bases between. The CDR3 DNA reads as TGTGCCATCAGGTCGGGGGACAATCAGCCCCAGCATTTT. This gives the protein CAIRSGDNQPQHF.

This clone showed up just a few times. The chain carries TRBV27 and TRBJ1-3, with D possibly being TRBD1 (6 bases). V was trimmed by 8 bases and J by 0 bases, leaving 11 bases between them. CDR1 and CDR2 (germline): MNHEY, SMNVEV (reference sequence). The CDR3 loop spans 14 amino acids. CDR3 nucleotide sequence: TGTGCCAGCCGGGACATAGCCTCTGGAAACACCATATATTTT. Translation: CASRDIASGNTIYF.

The V call is TRBV27, the J call TRBJ2-7; TRBD2 is a possible D gene (7 bases). Trimming cost V 4 bases and J 4 bases, with 17 bases left between them. This CDR3 is built from 15 residues. Germline loops: CDR1 MNHEY, CDR2 SMNVEV (reference sequence). The CDR3 coding sequence is TGTGCCAGCAGTTACCTCCCGGGGGGCCCTTACGAGCAGTACTTC. This gives the protein CASSYLPGGPYEQYF.

This clone was seen more than once but under ten times. The chain is built from TRBV10-2 and TRBJ2-5; D not resolved. Germline lookup yields CDR1 WSHSY and CDR2 SAAADI. V dropped 2 bases and J dropped 5 bases, with 15 bases sitting between them. The CDR3 is 15 amino acids. The CDR3 DNA sequence: TGCGCCAGCAGTGAGGATAAGTTTCTGAGGGAGACCCAGTACTTC. Its protein is CASSEDKFLRETQYF.

This clone was recorded a few times. The chain employs TRBV9 and TRBJ2-2; 12 bases line up with TRBD2. The V gene's germline CDR1 is SGDLS and CDR2 YYNGEE. CDR3 length: 16 amino acids. V shed 3 bases, J shed 1 base, and the junction held 1 base outside the gene matches. The CDR3 region has the DNA TGTGCCAGCAGCGGGGGACTAGCGGGGAACACCGGGGAGCTGTTTTTT. Amino acids: CASSGGLAGNTGELFF.

The gene calls are TRBV12-3 or TRBV12-4 and TRBJ2-1; TRBD2 might be the D (6 bases). V lost 6 bases and J lost 8, with 14 bases in between. This CDR3 region has 13 residues. As DNA, the CDR3 is TGTGCCAGCAGACCTGGACTATCCGATGAGCAGTTCTTC. Translated, it gives CASRPGLSDEQFF.

J is TRBJ2-1 and V is TRBV19, with D possibly TRBD2 on 6 matching bases. The CDR3 runs to 15 residues. Between the trimmed V and J ends, which lost 5 bases and 5 bases, there was a span of 16 bases. CDR1 and CDR2 from the germline V gene are LNHDA and SQIVND (reference sequence). CDR3 in DNA: TGTGCCAGTAGTTTCGGGACTCGACTAAACAATGAGCAGTTCTTC. This translates into CASSFGTRLNNEQFF.

The genes are TRBV2 and TRBJ2-3, with D possibly matching TRBD1 (6 bases). This CDR3 comprises 16 residues. V was clipped by 1 base and J by 5 bases, with 16 bases between them. CDR1 and CDR2 (germline): SNHLY, FYNNEI. The CDR3 DNA reads TGTGCCAGCAGTGAAGTTCTTAGGGTAGGGGGAGATACGCAGTATTTT. It encodes CASSEVLRVGGDTQYF.

This chain uses TRBV6-5 with TRBJ2-2; TRBD2 is a possible D gene (5 bases). The CDR3 sequence is 15 residues long. V was cut by 10 bases and J by 2 bases, with 17 bases left in between. Germline V gene sequence: CDR1 MNHEY, CDR2 SVGAGI. In DNA, the CDR3 is TGTGCCACCAAAATCCGGGAATTCAACACCGGGGAGCTGTTTTTT. Translated: CATKIREFNTGELFF.